This section outlines one TCR beta chain sequence together with its context. Its antigen is currently unknown. Sample time point: peripheral blood 6 weeks after treatment start. Between 1 and 8 samples per patient were obtained, pretreatment and on-treatment. The data are from a study of PD-L1 blockade in urothelial cancer. As for the study in general: Per blood sample, T cells had a median of 141,255.

V lost 6 bases to trimming and J lost 8 bases; unmatched junction nucleotides: 11. The CDR3 is 14 residues long. Looked up from germline, CDR1 is SGHTA and CDR2 is FQGNSA. Clones were read by immunoSEQ multiplex PCR, and TCRdb kept only the in-frame ones, dropping some. The sample includes 46,000 or so clones, around 88% of them seen just once. Regarding the study as a whole: Patients with below-median pretreatment blood clonality survived longer. When measured at 3 weeks, tumor-associated blood clones expanded more in durable-benefit patients.

Here the sequenced sample was PBMCs, taken around atezolizumab (anti-PD-L1) treatment. The receptor comes from a man between 60 and 75 years old with urothelial cancer. The chain employs TRBV7-2 and TRBJ1-2; 8 nucleotides match TRBD1. CDR3: CASSLDRAKPGYTF. The DNA of the CDR3 is TGTGCCAGCAGTCTGGACAGGGCTAAACCCGGCTACACCTTC.